Listed here is a single TCR beta chain. The table came from immunoSEQ multiplex PCR; TCRdb's copy has only in-frame clones and leaves some out. The profile shows about 69,000 clones, about 80% of them singletons. This sample was taken from a study of control samples from healthy donors and cancer patients. The source of this sequence is a woman aged 45-65 years with lung cancer. Material for sequencing was PBMCs.

CDR3 residues: CASSRRTDVYANSPLHF. The DNA of the CDR3 is TGTGCCAGCTCACGTAGGACAGATGTGTATGCTAATTCACCCCTCCACTTT. The V call is TRBV18, the J call TRBJ1-6, with D perhaps matching TRBD1 (6 bases). Trimming stripped 4 bases from V and 6 bases from J, with 19 bases between. Germline V gene lookup returns CDR1 KGHSH and CDR2 LQKENI. The CDR3 has 17 amino acids.